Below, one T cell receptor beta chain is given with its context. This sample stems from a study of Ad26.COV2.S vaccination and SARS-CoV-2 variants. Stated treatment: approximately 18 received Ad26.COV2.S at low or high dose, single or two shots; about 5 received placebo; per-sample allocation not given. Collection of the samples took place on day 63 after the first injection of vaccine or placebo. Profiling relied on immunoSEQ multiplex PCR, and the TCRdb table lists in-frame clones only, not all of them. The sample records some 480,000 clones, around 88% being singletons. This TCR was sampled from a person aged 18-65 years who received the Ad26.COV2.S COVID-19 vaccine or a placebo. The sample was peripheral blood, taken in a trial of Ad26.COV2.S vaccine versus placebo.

The CDR3 DNA sequence: TGTGCCAGCAAATCCGCCCTTGTAGATACGCAGTATTTT. Translating gives CASKSALVDTQYF. The chain couples TRBV7-9 to TRBJ2-3; D remains unclear. CDR1 is SEHNR and CDR2 is FQNEAQ in the germline V gene (reference sequence). The ends were cut back, 7 bases at V and 5 bases at J, with 13 bases in the middle. This CDR3 is built from 13 residues.